One T cell receptor (beta chain) is described in this entry. The sample holds a few counts of this clonotype. Its recognized antigen is unknown. No qualities accompany the bases; no much larger clone lies one base away. Sequencing was carried out with an Illumina HiSeq 1500. TCRdb handled the public reads itself, with Q25 trimming in fastp and clone calling in MiXCR, and kept productive beta chains. Each record represents a unique CDR3 protein, reported with the most common genes and DNA among its rows. The sample profile shows about 890,000 distinct CDR3 sequences; 30% to 40% of them were found once. The biggest ten clones account for roughly 13% of the sample. V loses 8 bases, J loses 4 bases, and the germline ends lie 8 bases apart. According to the germline V gene, CDR1 reads KGHDR and CDR2 reads SFDVKD. Reading from cysteine to phenylalanine, the CDR3 counts 12 amino acids. Here the CDR3 DNA is all that survives: 36 bases in frame from base 1.

The sample is drawn from a study of T cell repertoires in cytomegalovirus infection (dated by TCRdb to the late 2010s). Background for the entire study: The peptide stimulations were aimed at well-studied HLA-B-restricted epitopes as well as recently identified HLA-C-restricted CMV epitopes, whose presentation resists viral immunomodulation. Because public TCR beta signatures pointed to carriage of CMV infection together with the matching HLA type, the HLA type of each donor mattered for the analysis.

The treatment or condition label, as the study defines it: in vitro stimulation with specific CMV peptide epitopes to enrich CMV-specific T cells. Results and caveats for the whole study, not just this receptor: Carriers of CMV infection plus the relevant HLA type were discriminated by the cumulative frequency of public TCR beta family members in the study cohort and in an independent roughly 400-donor cohort. The ex vivo response was dominated by HLA-C-restricted CMV-specific TCR beta clonotypes, which also provided the single most frequent clonotype in two of eight donors.

The chain is assembled from TRBV24-1 and TRBJ2-1; a tentative D call is TRBD2 (6 bases match). This clonotype was sampled from a human donor in good health (CMV status not recorded). Some clones in this sample may be carry-over from other donors' samples. The sequenced sample was cultured CD8+ T cells from PBMCs, obtained from culture after CMV antigen stimulation. Here is the DNA: TGTGCCACCAATGGGGGGTACAATGAGCAGTTCTTC. The resulting protein is CATNGGYNEQFF.